This is a list of T cell receptor beta chains from one sample in a study of cytotoxic CD8 clonotypes in ibrutinib-treated CLL. Data came from immunoSEQ multiplex PCR; TCRdb stores just in-frame clones and leaves some out. The profile shows around 300,000 clones, roughly 79% of them singletons. The sequenced sample was PBMCs, obtained before ibrutinib treatment. All receptors derive from a human donor with chronic lymphocytic leukemia. Each CDR3 is given with its conserved first and last residue. D genes are given only for firm matches. A row's size may be missing; if present it is once, few, many or a size class.

-	TRBD2	TRBV30	TRBJ2-1	CAWKGTSGSLPLNEQFF	TGTGCCTGGAAAGGTACTAGCGGGAGTTTACCTTTGAATGAGCAGTTCTTC
-	-	TRBV30	TRBJ2-1	CAWSIYNEQFF	TGTGCCTGGAGTATTTACAATGAGCAGTTCTTC
few	TRBD1	TRBV6-5	TRBJ1-5	CASRGTAKQPQHF	TGTGCCAGCAGGGGGACAGCTAAGCAGCCCCAGCATTTT
once	TRBD2	TRBV5-8	TRBJ2-3	CASSLGLAGAPTTDTQYF	TGTGCCAGCAGCTTGGGACTAGCGGGAGCCCCCACCACAGATACGCAGTATTTT
few	TRBD2	TRBV5-1	TRBJ2-3	CASSLELAGDITDTQYF	TGCGCCAGCAGCTTGGAACTAGCGGGGGATATCACAGATACGCAGTATTTT
-	TRBD2	TRBV5-4	TRBJ2-3	CASSSSSGSTDTQYF	TGTGCCAGCAGCTCCTCTAGCGGGAGTACAGATACGCAGTATTTT
-	TRBD2	TRBV2	TRBJ2-3	CASSVSSGNTDTQYF	TGTGCCAGCAGTGTTTCTAGCGGAAACACAGATACGCAGTATTTT
-	TRBD1	TRBV9	TRBJ1-2	CASSPDRDYGYTF	TGTGCCAGCAGCCCGGACAGGGACTATGGCTACACCTTC
-	-	TRBV15	TRBJ2-5	CATSREGATPNEETQYF	TGTGCCACCAGCAGAGAAGGGGCGACACCAAATGAAGAGACCCAGTACTTC
-	TRBD1	TRBV5-1	TRBJ1-2	CASSLGTGPDF	TGCGCCAGCAGCTTGGGGACAGGTCCTGACTTC
-	-	TRBV6-5	TRBJ1-2	CASSYLTGSSYGYTF	TGTGCCAGCAGTTATCTAACAGGGAGCAGCTATGGCTACACCTTC
-	-	TRBV4-3	TRBJ1-5	CASSQELRGTPQHF	TGCGCCAGCAGCCAAGAATTACGGGGAACGCCCCAGCATTTT
-	-	TRBV4-3	TRBJ2-7	CASSQGTQTYEQYF	TGCGCCAGCAGCCAAGGGACGCAAACCTACGAGCAGTACTTC
-	TRBD1	TRBV5-1	TRBJ1-2	CASSQETGGRGYTF	TGCGCCAGCAGCCAAGAAACAGGGGGGCGAGGCTACACCTTC
once	-	TRBV9	TRBJ1-1	CASSVGAWNTEAFF	TGTGCCAGCAGCGTAGGTGCCTGGAACACTGAAGCTTTCTTT
-	-	TRBV6-6	TRBJ2-1	CASSLPLAGGKNEQFF	TGTGCCAGCAGTTTGCCCCTCGCCGGGGGTAAAAATGAGCAGTTCTTC
-	-	TRBV4-3	TRBJ2-1	CASRASRGSYNEQFF	TGCGCCAGCAGGGCTTCTAGGGGCTCCTACAATGAGCAGTTCTTC
-	-	TRBV7-3	TRBJ2-3	CASTRHTDTQYF	TGTGCCAGCACCAGACACACAGATACGCAGTATTTT
-	TRBD2	TRBV9	TRBJ2-7	CASSKTSENYEQYF	TGTGCCAGCAGCAAGACTAGCGAGAACTACGAGCAGTACTTC
-	-	TRBV7-6	TRBJ2-3	CASSGVRSDTQYF	TGTGCCAGCAGCGGAGTCCGCTCAGATACGCAGTATTTT
-	-	TRBV9	TRBJ1-1	CASSVAVKGESSKAFF	TGTGCCAGCAGCGTAGCTGTCAAGGGGGAGTCGAGTAAAGCTTTCTTT
-	-	TRBV5-1	TRBJ1-2	CASSLSGPSYGYTF	TGCGCCAGCAGCTTGTCAGGGCCTAGCTATGGCTACACCTTC